These 10 T cell receptor beta chains were sequenced from one sample in a study of PD-1 blockade in classical Hodgkin lymphoma. Noted time point: cycle 4 day 1 (C4D1), after around six weeks of nivolumab. Every single patient, without exception, relapsed after autologous stem cell transplantation, and brentuximab vedotin exposure varied. CD8+ T cell isolation from thawed PBMCs was performed by magnetic negative selection. Sequencing was performed with immunoSEQ multiplex PCR; in TCRdb, only in-frame clones are kept and a portion is missing. The data hold more than 1,100 clones, with around 76% observed a single time. The specimen comprised CD8+ T cells from blood, sampled before the fourth cycle of nivolumab. The receptors come from a human donor with classical Hodgkin lymphoma. The donor label of this sample is uncertain.

The chain carries TRBV7-9 and TRBJ1-2; 7 bases map to TRBD1. CDR3 length: 14 amino acids. Germline V gives CDR1 SEHNR, CDR2 FQNEAQ (reference sequence). Losses at the gene ends were 5 bases for V and 5 bases for J; bases not matched to a gene: 8. CDR3 sequence: CASSPRTGRYGYTF. For the CDR3, the DNA is TGTGCCAGCAGCCCCCGGACAGGAAGGTATGGCTACACCTTC. Variable domain in full (rest from reference TRBV7-9 and TRBJ1-2): DTGVSQNPRHKITKRGQNVTFRCDPISEHNRLYWYRQTLGQGPEFLTYFQNEAQLEKSRLLSDRFSAERPKGSFSTLEIQRTEQGDSAMYLCASSPRTGRYGYTFGSGTRLTVV.

The gene calls are TRBV27 and TRBJ2-3; D perhaps matches TRBD2 (6 bases). The CDR3 consists of 15 residues. The germline CDR1 and CDR2 sequences are MNHEY and SMNVEV (reference sequence). The V and J ends lost 4 bases and 2 bases respectively, with 13 bases between them. The DNA for the CDR3 is TGTGCCAGCAGTTGGGGACTGACCATCACAGATACGCAGTATTTT. Encoded protein: CASSWGLTITDTQYF.

This rearrangement joins TRBV7-5 to TRBJ2-7; the DNA was not compared with TRBD2, the D call given in the table. TRBV7-5 is a listed pseudogene. The CDR3 consists of 15 residues. DNA for the CDR3: TGTGCCAGCAGACTCGACATAGCGGGAAGTTACGAGCAGTACTTC. It translates to CASRLDIAGSYEQYF.

The V call is TRBV19, the J call TRBJ2-7, with 14 bases identical to TRBD2. V shed 11 bases, J shed 5 bases, and the junction held 5 bases outside the gene matches. Germline V gives CDR1 LNHDA, CDR2 SQIVND (reference sequence). The CDR3 length is 13 residues. CDR3 nucleotide sequence: TGTGCCGGACCGGGACTAGCGGGAGACGAGCAGTACTTC. The encoded protein is CAGPGLAGDEQYF.

In this sample, this clone turned up once. CDR3 sequence reads: CASSSLGVANQPQHF. CDR3 nucleotide sequence: TGTGCCAGCAGTTCGTTGGGGGTAGCAAATCAGCCCCAGCATTTT. V gene TRBV5-6 combines with J gene TRBJ1-5, with a tentative D call TRBD1 (5 bases). This CDR3 is 15 amino acids long. Trimming left V 5 bases short and J 4 bases short, with 16 bases between. CDR1 is SGHDT, CDR2 YYEEEE, per germline.

Here the CDR3 DNA reads TGTGCCAGCAGCTTGGGACAGGGGGGGTATGAGCAGTTCTTC. It translates to CASSLGQGGYEQFF. The chain links TRBV5-5 to TRBJ2-1; 9 bases are shared with TRBD1. V gave up 0 bases and J gave up 8 bases; unmatched junction bases: 3. The germline CDR1 and CDR2 sequences are SGHKS and YYEKEE (reference sequence). The CDR3 is 14 amino acids.

The gene calls are TRBV11-2 and TRBJ2-7, with D perhaps TRBD2 (5 bases). The CDR3 length is 14 residues. Looked up from germline, CDR1 is SGHAT and CDR2 is FQNNGV. V was trimmed by 1 base and J by 2 bases, leaving 9 bases between them. The CDR3 sequence is CASSLAAVAYEQYF. The CDR3 nucleotides are TGTGCCAGCAGCTTAGCAGCGGTGGCCTACGAGCAGTACTTC.

The chain combines TRBV6-4 with TRBJ2-2; D gene unclear. Germline V lookup: CDR1 MRHNA, CDR2 SNTAGT. The CDR3 runs to 13 residues. V lost 6 bases and J lost 4, with 9 bases in between. DNA for the CDR3: TGTGCCAGCAGCCCCCGCAGCACCGGGGAGCTGTTTTTT. It translates to CASSPRSTGELFF.

The V gene is TRBV6-1, the J gene TRBJ2-3; 11 positions match TRBD2. CDR1 is MNHNS, CDR2 SASEGT, per germline. V trimming: 2 bases; J trimming: 5 bases; junction bases outside the gene matches: 6. The CDR3 is 16 residues long. CDR3 coding DNA: TGTGCCAGCAGTGAATTAGCGGGAGGGCCGCAAGATACGCAGTATTTT. It is translated as CASSELAGGPQDTQYF.

The chain links TRBV4-2 to TRBJ2-7; 9 bases line up with TRBD1. CDR1 and CDR2 from the germline V gene are LGHNA and YNFKEQ. This CDR3 comprises 13 residues. V shed 4 bases and J 3 bases; nucleotides not matched to a gene: 1. DNA of the CDR3: TGTGCCAGCAGCCTGGGACAGGGCTACGAGCAGTACTTC. This gives the protein CASSLGQGYEQYF.